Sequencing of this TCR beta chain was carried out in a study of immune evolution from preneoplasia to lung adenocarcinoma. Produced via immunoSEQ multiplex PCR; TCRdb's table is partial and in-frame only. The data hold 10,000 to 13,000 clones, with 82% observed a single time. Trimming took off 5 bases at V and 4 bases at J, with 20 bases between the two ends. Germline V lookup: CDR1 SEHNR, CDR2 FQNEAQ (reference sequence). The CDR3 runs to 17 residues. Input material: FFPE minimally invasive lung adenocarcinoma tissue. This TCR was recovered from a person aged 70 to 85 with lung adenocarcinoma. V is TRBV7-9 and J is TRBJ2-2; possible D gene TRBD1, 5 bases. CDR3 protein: CASSPKFLRGFTGELFF. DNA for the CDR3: TGTGCCAGCAGCCCCAAGTTCTTAAGGGGTTTCACCGGGGAGCTGTTTTTT. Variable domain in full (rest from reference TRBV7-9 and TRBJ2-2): DTGVSQNPRHKITKRGQNVTFRCDPISEHNRLYWYRQTLGQGPEFLTYFQNEAQLEKSRLLSDRFSAERPKGSFSTLEIQRTEQGDSAMYLCASSPKFLRGFTGELFFGEGSRLTVL.